This T cell receptor beta chain was observed in a study of CD8+ T cells in alopecia areata. The wider study: Each day, treated patients took oral tofacitinib twice, at 5 to 10 mg per dose. The tofacitinib course ran for 6 to 18 months and was followed by 6 months off drug.

This CDR3 contains 16 residues. The germline gives CDR1 SGHRS, CDR2 YFSETQ. Trimming at V came to 0 bases and at J to 5 bases, leaving 6 bases not matched to a gene. The study team obtained lesional scalp punch biopsies and peripheral blood from alopecia areata patients. This clone was detected only a few times. What it binds is not known. Reverse transcribed after extraction, RNA yielded cDNA as the sequencing template. Assay used: immunoSEQ multiplex PCR; TCRdb lists only in-frame clones, some missing. The table records approximately 5,400 clones, about 60% of them present only once. Study results and caveats: Sharing of TCR sequences between patients (possibly for HLA-related reasons) was less clear than in mice. Scalp sample sequencing also detects resident alphabeta T cells of normal skin.

This TCR derives from a human donor with alopecia areata. The specimen comprised skin, sampled at week 0. The V call is TRBV5-1, the J call TRBJ1-5; 9 bases align to TRBD1. Here the CDR3 reads CASSLGPGQGHQPQHF. The CDR3 DNA reads as TGCGCCAGCAGCTTGGGGCCGGGACAGGGTCATCAGCCCCAGCATTTT. Looking up the rest from reference TRBV5-1 and TRBJ1-5 gives the full variable domain: KAGVTQTPRYLIKTRGQQVTLSCSPISGHRSVSWYQQTPGQGLQFLFEYFSETQRNKGNFPGRFSGRQFSNSRSEMNVSTLELGDSALYLCASSLGPGQGHQPQHFGDGTRLSIL.